This entry describes one T cell receptor (beta chain). The antigen remains unidentified. Researchers generated cDNA in eight separate reactions per sample. TCRdb processed the 5' RACE reads again and assigns one entry to each CDR3 protein, with no DNA. The sample totals about 300,000 distinct CDR3 sequences; its top ten clones hold roughly 5.8%. Phlebotomy per donor yielded a single 2.5 ml blood sample. The CDR3 contains 16 residues. CDR1 and CDR2 from the germline V gene are MNHEY and SVGEGT. The sample belongs to a study of monozygotic twins with inflammatory bowel disease. Study-wide findings and caveats: Fewer clonotypes were shared with others by IBD patients than by healthy twins, especially with disease activity.

The sequenced sample was blood. This TCR derives from a human donor with ulcerative colitis or Crohn's disease, or a healthy co-twin of an affected twin (not recorded which). This chain links TRBV6-2 or TRBV6-3 with TRBJ2-3; TCRdb's D gene call, TRBD2, goes unchecked for lack of DNA. Here the CDR3 reads CASKGGRSVSADTQYF.